These T cell receptor beta chains were read from a single sample in a study of T cells in Graves' hyperthyroidism and ophthalmopathy. TCRdb fed the multiplex PCR reads into MiXCR, producing one record per CDR3 protein. The sample comprises about 360,000 distinct CDR3 sequences, approximately 13% of which are singletons, and 9.2% rests with the top ten. The specimen sequenced was blood. These receptor sequences come from a woman in her late teens or twenties with Graves' hyperthyroidism. The CDR3 runs from the conserved cysteine through the conserved F or W. A D gene is named only where the DNA matches it firmly. Clone sizes are given selectively: once, few, many, or a class where the clone is expanded.

TRBV19	few	.	TRBJ2-1	CASSMSGPYNEQFF	TGTGCCAGTAGTATGAGCGGGCCCTACAATGAGCAGTTCTTC
TRBV20-1	many	TRBD1	TRBJ1-3	CSASRGTPDTIYF	TGCAGTGCTAGCAGGGGGACACCGGACACCATATATTTT
TRBV6-1	many	.	TRBJ1-1	CASSMGGDGLDTEAFF	TGTGCCAGCAGTATGGGGGGGGACGGGTTGGACACTGAAGCTTTCTTT
TRBV25-1	many	TRBD1	TRBJ2-1	CASSPPGTGQPYNEQFF	TGTGCCAGCAGTCCCCCCGGGACGGGACAGCCCTACAATGAGCAGTTCTTC
TRBV28	many	.	TRBJ1-5	CASTLGGRGNQPQHF	TGTGCCAGCACCCTGGGGGGTCGAGGCAATCAGCCCCAGCATTTT
TRBV27	many	.	TRBJ2-1	CASKSSPNEQFF	TGTGCCAGCAAGAGCTCTCCCAATGAGCAGTTCTTC
TRBV5-1	.	TRBD2	TRBJ2-5	CASSFLAGVETQYF	TGCGCCAGCAGCTTCCTAGCGGGGGTTGAGACCCAGTACTTC
TRBV27	many	.	TRBJ2-2	CASSLRGTGELFF	TGTGCCAGCAGTTTACGGGGCACCGGGGAGCTGTTTTTT
TRBV30	.	.	TRBJ2-7	CARSVRYEQHF	TGTGCCCGGAGTGTACGTTACGAGCAGCACTTC
TRBV6-1	.	TRBD1	TRBJ1-2	CASSTRTGFYGYTF	TGTGCCAGCAGTACTAGGACAGGGTTCTATGGCTACACCTTC
TRBV28	many	.	TRBJ1-1	CASRTDRRGRNTEAFF	TGTGCCAGCAGGACAGATAGGAGGGGACGGAACACTGAAGCTTTCTTT
TRBV6-1	few	TRBD1	TRBJ2-7	CASSEYGTGIYEQYF	TGTGCCAGCAGTGAATATGGGACAGGGATTTACGAGCAGTACTTC
TRBV4-2	many	TRBD1	TRBJ2-1	CASSQLPTGTNEQFF	TGTGCCAGCAGCCAGCTCCCGACAGGGACCAATGAGCAGTTCTTC
TRBV27	many	TRBD2	TRBJ2-1	CASSFSGASEQFF	TGTGCCAGCAGTTTTAGCGGGGCAAGTGAGCAGTTCTTC
TRBV12-3/TRBV12-4	.	TRBD2	TRBJ2-7	CASSLLAGVGHEQYF	TGTGCCAGCAGTTTACTAGCGGGAGTGGGCCACGAGCAGTACTTC
TRBV12-3/TRBV12-4	many	TRBD1	TRBJ1-2	CASSLDGTDILDGYTF	TGTGCCAGCAGTTTAGATGGGACAGACATTCTCGATGGCTACACCTTC
TRBV7-3	many	.	TRBJ1-6	CASRAGISYNSPLHF	TGTGCCAGCAGGGCCGGGATCTCCTATAATTCACCCCTCCACTTT
TRBV28	many	TRBD1	TRBJ2-7	CASSIGGAPREQYF	TGTGCCAGCAGCATAGGGGGCGCTCCTCGCGAGCAGTACTTC
TRBV28	.	.	TRBJ1-2	CAIDGLYGYTF	TGTGCCATTGACGGACTGTATGGCTACACCTTC